These T cell receptor beta chains were read from a single sample in a study of cytomegalovirus exposure and HLA in healthy donors. Profiling relied on immunoSEQ multiplex PCR, and the TCRdb table lists in-frame clones only, not all of them. The sample contains over 110,000 clones, 79% of which appear only once. Sequences were obtained from PBMCs. All receptors come from a man between 18 and 35 years old in good health and CMV-seronegative. The CDR3 runs from the conserved cysteine through the conserved F or W. The D gene is left open where the match is weak. Clone size is shown for a subset of rows, as once, few, many or a class of expanded clone.

>TRBJ2-1|TRBD1|TRBV4-3|-
CASSRLGQGAWNEQFF
TGCGCCAGCAGCCGCCTGGGACAGGGGGCCTGGAATGAGCAGTTCTTC
>TRBJ2-3|-|TRBV10-3|-
CATQMAESSTDTQYF
TGTGCCACCCAAATGGCGGAATCTAGCACAGATACGCAGTATTTT
>TRBJ1-2|-|TRBV2|-
CASSDTSGYGYTF
TGTGCCAGCAGTGACACATCAGGCTATGGCTACACCTTC
>TRBJ1-3|-|TRBV7-9|once
CASRVQGNGNTIYF
TGTGCCAGCAGGGTTCAGGGTAATGGAAACACCATATATTTT
>TRBJ1-4|-|TRBV15|few
CATSRRGGDEKLFF
TGTGCCACCAGCCGGCGGGGCGGAGATGAAAAACTGTTTTTT
>TRBJ1-2|-|TRBV19|-
CASRGDVRGYTF
TGTGCCAGTAGAGGGGATGTTCGTGGCTACACCTTC
>TRBJ2-7|-|TRBV15|-
CATSRGRTGRYEQYF
TGTGCCACCAGCAGAGGTCGGACGGGAAGATACGAGCAGTACTTC
>TRBJ2-7|TRBD1|TRBV7-9|-
CSSSTGEREQYF
TGTTCCAGCAGCACAGGGGAGCGGGAGCAGTACTTC
>TRBJ2-7|-|TRBV5-4|-
CASRSNDRYEQYF
TGTGCCAGCAGATCCAACGACAGGTACGAGCAGTACTTC
>TRBJ2-7|-|TRBV10-3|-
CAIQPDSAYEQYF
TGTGCCATTCAACCTGACAGCGCCTACGAGCAGTACTTC
>TRBJ2-1|-|TRBV10-3|-
CAISPEGQRNNEQFF
TGTGCCATCAGTCCGGAGGGTCAGAGAAACAATGAGCAGTTCTTC
>TRBJ2-1|TRBD2|TRBV30|-
CAWGPSGGAGEQFF
TGTGCCTGGGGGCCTAGCGGGGGGGCAGGTGAGCAGTTCTTC
>TRBJ2-7|-|TRBV21-1|-
CASSKGGQTPYEQYF
TGTGCCAGCAGCAAAGGGGGACAGACTCCCTACGAGCAGTACTTC
>TRBJ2-3|-|TRBV6-6|few
CASSYSSSDTQYF
TGTGCCAGCAGTTACTCAAGCTCAGATACGCAGTATTTT
>TRBJ1-1|-|TRBV7-2|-
CASSLGAATEAFF
TGTGCCAGCAGCTTAGGGGCAGCCACTGAAGCTTTCTTT
>TRBJ2-3|TRBD2|TRBV5-4|-
CASSLMGSGGATDTQYF
TGTGCCAGCAGCTTAATGGGTAGCGGGGGGGCGACAGATACGCAGTATTTT
>TRBJ2-7|-|TRBV29-1|once
CSVVLSYEQYF
TGCAGCGTCGTCCTCAGCTACGAGCAGTACTTC
>TRBJ1-2|-|TRBV19|-
CASSILLGANGYTF
TGTGCCAGTAGTATCCTGTTGGGGGCGAATGGCTACACCTTC
>TRBJ2-7|-|TRBV19|-
CASSMGTFYEQYF
TGTGCCAGTAGTATGGGGACATTCTACGAGCAGTACTTC
>TRBJ1-1|TRBD1|TRBV6-1|-
CASSGQGALEAFF
TGTGCCAGCAGTGGACAGGGGGCCCTTGAAGCTTTCTTT
>TRBJ2-7|-|TRBV7-5|-
CARSPPSSYEQYF
TGTGCCAGAAGCCCTCCTAGCTCCTACGAGCAGTACTTC
>TRBJ2-7|-|TRBV27|-
CASSSGGRIEQYF
TGTGCCAGCAGTTCCGGGGGGCGGATCGAGCAGTACTTC
>TRBJ1-4|TRBD1|TRBV9|-
CASSPRTQGAGEKLFF
TGTGCCAGCAGCCCCCGGACTCAGGGGGCTGGGGAAAAACTGTTTTTT
>TRBJ2-7|TRBD2|TRBV7-2|-
CASGLDPSGATYEQYF
TGTGCCAGCGGCTTGGATCCTAGCGGGGCGACCTACGAGCAGTACTTC
>TRBJ2-1|TRBD1|TRBV9|-
CASSVVGWVGQGAVNEQFF
TGTGCCAGCAGCGTAGTCGGTTGGGTGGGGCAGGGGGCCGTCAATGAGCAGTTCTTC
>TRBJ1-5|TRBD1|TRBV10-3|-
CAISESQGGNQPQHF
TGTGCCATCAGTGAGTCGCAGGGGGGCAATCAGCCCCAGCATTTT
>TRBJ2-7|-|TRBV29-1|once
CSVVSRYSYEQYF
TGCAGCGTTGTATCCAGATACTCCTACGAGCAGTACTTC
>TRBJ2-4|TRBD1|TRBV7-8|once
CASSLASRDRVKIAKNIQYF
TGTGCCAGCAGCTTAGCGTCCCGGGACAGGGTCAAAATAGCCAAAAACATTCAGTACTTC
>TRBJ2-7|-|TRBV19|-
CASSGGSGYEQYF
TGTGCCAGCTCCGGAGGCTCAGGCTACGAGCAGTACTTC
>TRBJ2-7|-|TRBV7-9|-
CASSNRQFHEQYF
TGTGCCAGCAGTAATCGACAGTTCCACGAGCAGTACTTC
>TRBJ1-6|TRBD1|TRBV12-5|-
CASGNKNRGLDSPLHF
TGTGCTAGTGGTAACAAGAACAGGGGCCTGGATTCACCCCTCCACTTT
>TRBJ2-1|TRBD1|TRBV11-3|-
CASSPGQGSYNEQFF
TGTGCCAGCAGCCCGGGACAGGGTTCCTACAATGAGCAGTTCTTC
>TRBJ1-5|-|TRBV7-9|-
CSSSFGTSNQPQHF
TGTTCCAGCAGCTTCGGTACCTCCAATCAGCCCCAGCATTTT
>TRBJ1-2|TRBD1|TRBV7-2|-
CASSLTGGIVGYTF
TGTGCCAGCAGCTTGACAGGGGGCATCGTCGGCTACACCTTC
>TRBJ1-1|TRBD1|TRBV5-8|-
CASSFRGTGLTFF
TGTGCCAGCAGCTTCAGGGGGACAGGGTTGACTTTCTTT
>TRBJ1-1|TRBD1|TRBV6-1|-
CASTEDRGGLTGAFF
TGTGCCAGCACCGAGGACAGAGGGGGCCTCACTGGAGCTTTCTTT
>TRBJ1-3|-|TRBV5-1|few
CASSSRSGAGNTIYF
TGCGCCAGCAGTTCTCGGTCAGGGGCTGGAAACACCATATATTTT
>TRBJ1-3|-|TRBV7-9|-
CASSLRAGEGNTIYF
TGTGCCAGCAGCTTAAGGGCAGGGGAAGGAAACACCATATATTTT
>TRBJ1-1|-|TRBV5-1|few
CASSVTGQREAFF
TGCGCCAGCAGCGTAACAGGTCAACGGGAAGCTTTCTTT
>TRBJ2-1|-|TRBV21-1|-
CASSKGFGGGTYNEQFF
-